Shown below are 27 T cell receptor beta chains from a single sample sequenced in a study of Graves' ophthalmopathy and Graves' hyperthyroidism. Amplified material comprised TCR beta CDR3 regions derived from RNA transcripts. An initial RT-PCR round employing HTBI primers preceded a second-round multiplex PCR. TCRdb re-derived calls from the multiplex PCR reads in MiXCR, one entry per CDR3 protein. Among 400,000 or so distinct CDR3 sequences listed, approximately 18% were seen once. Sequencing was carried out using peripheral blood. These TCRs come from an adult woman with stable Graves' hyperthyroidism.

This clonotype showed up many times. The rearrangement joins TRBV28 to TRBJ1-2; D is ambiguous. CDR1 MDHEN and CDR2 SYDVKM come from the germline V gene. The CDR3 has 13 amino acids. V shed 6 bases and J shed 6 bases, with 14 bases lying between them. The CDR3 DNA sequence: TGTGCCAGCAGCCCCGGACCCGTCGATGGCTACACCTTC. This gives the protein CASSPGPVDGYTF.

This clonotype has ten or more counts. The rearrangement links TRBV28 to TRBJ2-4; D perhaps matches TRBD1 (6 bases). Trimming removed 8 bases from V and 7 bases from J, with 18 bases in between. The CDR3 has 14 residues. Germline V lookup: CDR1 MDHEN, CDR2 SYDVKM. The DNA for the CDR3 is TGTGCCAGCGGCTTTGGGGGCAGCAGGAACATTCAGTACTTC. It is translated as CASGFGGSRNIQYF.

This clonotype was observed many times. J is TRBJ1-5 and V is TRBV11-1, with 10 bases matching TRBD1. V shed 5 bases and J 2 bases; nucleotides not matched to a gene: 9. Looked up from germline, CDR1 is SGHAT and CDR2 is FQDESV (reference sequence). This CDR3 region has 17 residues. The CDR3 DNA reads as TGTGCCAGCAGCGGAAGACAGGGGGCTGATGGCAATCAGCCCCAGCATTTT. Its protein is CASSGRQGADGNQPQHF.

This clonotype has at least ten counts. V gene TRBV2 combines with J gene TRBJ1-5, with no clear D. V was trimmed by 6 bases and J by 10 bases, leaving 19 bases between them. This CDR3 has 14 residues. The germline gives CDR1 SNHLY, CDR2 FYNNEI. The CDR3 DNA sequence: TGTGCCAGCAGGCCAGGACCCATCATCTCTCCCCAGCATTTT. Encoded protein: CASRPGPIISPQHF.

The chain joins TRBV12-3 or TRBV12-4 to TRBJ1-2; D perhaps matches TRBD1 (6 bases). V lost 1 base, J lost 8 bases, and 11 bases lay in between. The CDR3 covers 13 residues. The CDR3 nucleotides are TGTGCCAGCAGTTTAGGGGGGGCGAGGGGCTACACCTTC. Protein: CASSLGGARGYTF.

As for this clonotype: Possible read error: a much larger clone is one base away. Because the CDR3 is missing its conserved closing phenylalanine or tryptophan, this is likely a read error. The genes are TRBV18 and TRBJ2-5, with D possibly matching TRBD2 (6 bases). Germline V CDR1 and CDR2: KGHSH, LQKENI. The CDR3 has 13 amino acids. Trimming left V 3 bases short and J 2 bases short, with 7 bases between. The CDR3 is CASSPAGQETQYL. The CDR3, as DNA: TGTGCCAGCTCACCCGCGGGACAAGAGACCCAGTACCTC.

This clonotype was found many times. J is TRBJ2-7 and V is TRBV5-8; 8 nucleotides align to TRBD2. CDR3 length: 16 amino acids. Germline-derived CDR1 and CDR2 are SGHTS and YDEGEE. The J segment lost 1 base and the V segment lost 0 bases, leaving 6 bases of the junction unmatched. CDR3 in DNA: TGTGCCAGCAGCTTGGTAGGTCGCGGGAGGTCCTACGAGCAGTACTTC. Translated: CASSLVGRGRSYEQYF. Together with reference TRBV5-8 and TRBJ2-7, the CDR3 gives the full variable domain: EAGVTQSPTHLIKTRGQQATLRCSPISGHTSVYWYQQALGLGLQFLLWYDEGEERNRGNFPPRFSGRQFPNYSSELNVNALELEDSALYLCASSLVGRGRSYEQYFGPGTRLTVT.

The sample holds many counts of this clonotype. This chain connects TRBV5-1 to TRBJ2-7, with a tentative D call TRBD2 (6 bases). CDR3 length equals 15 residues. CDR1 SGHRS and CDR2 YFSETQ come from the germline V gene. V was trimmed by 4 bases and J by 3 bases, leaving 17 bases between them. CDR3 in DNA: TGCGCCAGCAGCCCCACAGCGGGCCAGAGCTACGAGCAGTACTTC. It translates to CASSPTAGQSYEQYF.

This clonotype was observed many times. The chain combines TRBV28 with TRBJ1-6; TRBD1 might be the D (5 bases). V was cut by 4 bases and J by 10 bases, with 20 bases left in between. This CDR3 comprises 16 residues. Germline values: CDR1 MDHEN, CDR2 SYDVKM. The CDR3 DNA reads as TGTGCCAGCAGTTGGTTTGGGGCCTCCTTGGGGTCACCCCTCCACTTT. It is translated as CASSWFGASLGSPLHF.

This clonotype was seen many times. The chain couples TRBV7-2 to TRBJ1-5; TRBD1 matches at 11 bases. The CDR3 runs to 15 residues. The J segment lost 6 bases and the V segment lost 4 bases, leaving 5 bases of the junction unmatched. Looked up from germline, CDR1 is SGHTA and CDR2 is FQGNSA. The DNA for the CDR3 is TGTGCCAGCAGCTCCGGACAGGGGGCGAGTCAGCCCCAGCATTTT. It codes for CASSSGQGASQPQHF.

This clonotype was observed at least ten times. The chain employs TRBV15 and TRBJ2-7, with D possibly matching TRBD2 (5 bases). The CDR3 loop spans 14 amino acids. Germline V CDR1 and CDR2: LNHNV, YYDKDF (reference sequence). V lost 1 base to trimming and J lost 2 bases, with 9 bases between them. CDR3 protein: CATSRVTGTYEQYF. CDR3 DNA: TGTGCCACCAGCAGAGTGACGGGGACCTACGAGCAGTACTTC.

In this sample, this clonotype turned up many times. V is TRBV28 and J is TRBJ2-4; tentatively, D is TRBD2 (6 bases). CDR1 is MDHEN, CDR2 SYDVKM, per germline. CDR3 size: 13 residues. V lost 4 bases and J lost 8, with 12 bases in between. The CDR3 nucleotides are TGTGCCAGCAGTTATAAGGGAGGAGACATTCAGTACTTC. This codes for CASSYKGGDIQYF.

This clonotype was counted many times. The chain employs TRBV4-1 and TRBJ2-5; D unresolved. This CDR3 is built from 14 residues. Germline-derived CDR1 and CDR2 are MGHRA and YSYEKL. Trimming pared 1 base from V and 0 bases from J, leaving 6 bases between. CDR3 DNA sequence: TGCGCCAGCAGCCAAGGGGTGTACCAAGAGACCCAGTACTTC. Encoded protein: CASSQGVYQETQYF.

The V call is TRBV6-1, the J call TRBJ1-2; D ambiguous. Germline loops: CDR1 MNHNS, CDR2 SASEGT. Trimming left V 2 bases short and J 7 bases short, with 17 bases between. The CDR3 is made up of 15 amino acids. The CDR3 DNA reads TGTGCCAGCAGTGAATCGGGGAAGACGTTAGGTGGCTACACCTTC. Translating gives CASSESGKTLGGYTF.

There are many counts of this clonotype. The chain joins TRBV28 to TRBJ2-7, with D perhaps matching TRBD1 (6 bases). The V gene's germline CDR1 is MDHEN and CDR2 SYDVKM. Trimming shortened V by 6 bases and J by 7 bases, and 13 bases separated the two germline ends. CDR3 length: 12 amino acids. CDR3 sequence: CASRWGQGEQYF. CDR3 DNA: TGTGCCAGCAGATGGGGCCAGGGGGAGCAGTACTTC.

This clonotype was counted ten times or more. The chain couples TRBV5-5 to TRBJ1-1; a possible D gene is TRBD1 (5 bases). The germline V gene has CDR1 SGHKS and CDR2 YYEKEE (reference sequence). Trimming pared 0 bases from V and 1 base from J, leaving 7 bases between. The CDR3 is made up of 14 amino acids. CDR3 nucleotides: TGTGCCAGCAGCTTGGCCACAGGGAACACTGAAGCTTTCTTT. Its translation: CASSLATGNTEAFF.

This clonotype was seen many times. This chain links TRBV29-1 with TRBJ2-7; 8 positions agree with TRBD1. CDR1 and CDR2 from the germline V gene are SQVTM and ANQGSEA. There are 13 residues in the CDR3. CDR3 residues: CSTQVDRGYEQYF. The CDR3 DNA sequence: TGCAGTACCCAAGTAGACAGGGGTTACGAGCAGTACTTC.

This clonotype was counted many times. V gene TRBV4-1 combines with J gene TRBJ2-4; D uncertain. The V gene lost 0 bases and the J gene lost 14 bases, with 2 bases spanning the gap. Germline values: CDR1 MGHRA, CDR2 YSYEKL. This CDR3 has 9 residues. CDR3 in DNA: TGCGCCAGCAGCCAAGAGAAGTACTTC. Its translation is CASSQEKYF.

This clonotype appeared many times. The V call is TRBV5-1, the J call TRBJ2-7; 8 bases match TRBD2. The CDR3 is 13 amino acids. Germline lookup yields CDR1 SGHRS and CDR2 YFSETQ. V was pared by 4 bases and J by 5 bases, with 5 bases of the junction left unmatched. This CDR3 is CASSLTSVHEQYF. CDR3 coding DNA: TGCGCCAGCAGCCTGACTAGCGTCCACGAGCAGTACTTC.

This clonotype was seen repeatedly, ten times or more. V usage is TRBV28 and J usage is TRBJ1-6, with D tentatively TRBD1 (5 bases). The length of the CDR3 is 13 residues. The germline V and J ends were trimmed by 2 bases and 10 bases, with 9 bases remaining between them. The germline V gene has CDR1 MDHEN and CDR2 SYDVKM. CDR3 protein: CASSLQGWSPLHF. The CDR3 DNA is TGTGCCAGCAGTTTACAGGGTTGGTCACCCCTCCACTTT.

This clonotype was counted at least ten times. The chain recombines TRBV6-5 with TRBJ1-2, with 7 bases lining up with TRBD1. With 4 bases clipped from V and 1 base from J, the junction kept 3 bases outside the gene matches. This CDR3 has 14 residues. Germline values: CDR1 MNHEY, CDR2 SVGAGI. The DNA for the CDR3 is TGTGCCAGCAGTTTCGACAGGGTTAACTATGGCTACACCTTC. It specifies CASSFDRVNYGYTF.

This clonotype was seen many times. This chain joins TRBV27 and TRBJ2-7, with D possibly called TRBD1 or TRBD2 (5 bases each). V shed 5 bases and J shed 0 bases, with 14 bases lying between them. There are 15 residues in the CDR3. CDR1 and CDR2 (germline): MNHEY, SMNVEV (reference sequence). The CDR3 DNA follows: TGTGCCAGCAGTCCCCGGGACGTTAGCTCCTACGAGCAGTACTTC. It encodes CASSPRDVSSYEQYF.

This clonotype was observed many times. This chain links TRBV10-3 with TRBJ2-7; 7 nucleotides line up with TRBD2. V shed 1 base and J 0 bases; nucleotides not matched to a gene: 6. Germline assignment: CDR1 ENHRY and CDR2 SYGVKD. This CDR3 is built from 16 residues. CDR3 sequence: CAISEFTGGSSYEQYF. DNA for the CDR3: TGTGCCATCAGTGAGTTTACGGGCGGGAGCTCCTACGAGCAGTACTTC.

The gene calls are TRBV5-1 and TRBJ2-5; no reliable D call. The CDR3 has 14 residues. CDR1 SGHRS and CDR2 YFSETQ come from the germline V gene. V dropped 6 bases and J dropped 3 bases, with 15 bases sitting between them. CDR3 sequence (DNA): TGCGCCAGCAAGCCAGCCGCCGCAGAAGAGACCCAGTACTTC. It encodes CASKPAAAEETQYF.

Regarding this clonotype: As the CDR3 is not closed by the conserved phenylalanine or tryptophan, this likely results from a read error. The rearrangement uses TRBV4-1 and TRBJ2-7; tentatively, D is TRBD2 (6 bases). CDR1 MGHRA and CDR2 YSYEKL come from the germline V gene. The CDR3 loop spans 14 amino acids. V lost 1 base and J 4 bases, leaving 11 bases between the germline ends. The CDR3 sequence is CASSQGLVSYEQYY. The CDR3 DNA follows: TGCGCCAGCAGCCAAGGACTAGTCTCATACGAGCAGTACTAC.

This clonotype was detected many times. The rearrangement joins TRBV6-2 or TRBV6-3 to TRBJ2-2; 10 nucleotides align to TRBD1. Germline-derived CDR1 and CDR2 are MNHEY and SVGEGT. This CDR3 has 16 residues. After removal of 7 bases from V and 4 bases from J, the junction contained 9 bases not matched to a gene. The CDR3 DNA reads as TGTGCCAGCACCCCAGAGGGGACAGGGGTCACCGGGGAGCTGTTTTTT. Encoded protein: CASTPEGTGVTGELFF.

At least ten counts were recorded for this clonotype. The chain joins TRBV5-1 to TRBJ1-3; possibly TRBD1 for D (5 bases). Trimming pared 2 bases from V and 0 bases from J, leaving 9 bases between. This CDR3 is 15 amino acids long. The germline CDR1 and CDR2 sequences are SGHRS and YFSETQ. CDR3 in DNA: TGCGCCAGCAGCTTAACCGGGACCTCTGGAAACACCATATATTTT. Protein: CASSLTGTSGNTIYF.